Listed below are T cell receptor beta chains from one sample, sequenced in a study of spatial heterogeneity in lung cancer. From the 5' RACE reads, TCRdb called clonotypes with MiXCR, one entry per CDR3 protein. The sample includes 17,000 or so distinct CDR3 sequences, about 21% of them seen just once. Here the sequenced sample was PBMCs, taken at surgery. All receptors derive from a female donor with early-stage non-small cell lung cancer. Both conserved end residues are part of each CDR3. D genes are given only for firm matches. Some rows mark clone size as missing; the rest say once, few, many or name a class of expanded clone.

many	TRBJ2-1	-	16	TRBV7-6	TGTGCCAGCAGCTTAGACGCGGGTAGCTCCTACAATGAGCAGTTCTTC	CASSLDAGSSYNEQFF
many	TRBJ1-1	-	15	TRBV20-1	TGCAGTGCTAGACGCACCGGGACGAGGAACACTGAAGCTTTCTTT	CSARRTGTRNTEAFF
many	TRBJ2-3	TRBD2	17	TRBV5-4	TGTGCCAGCAGCCCCGTCGGACTAGCGGGAGCATCAGATACGCAGTATTTT	CASSPVGLAGASDTQYF
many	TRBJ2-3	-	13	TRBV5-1	TGCGCCAGCAGCTTGCCCGCCACAGATACGCAGTATTTT	CASSLPATDTQYF
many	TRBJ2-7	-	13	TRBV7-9	TGTGCCAGCAGCTGGAGCATCAGCTACGAGCAGTACTTC	CASSWSISYEQYF
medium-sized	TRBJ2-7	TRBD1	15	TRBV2	TGTGCCAGCAGGGGGACAGGGGGCAGCCTCTACGAGCAGTACTTC	CASRGTGGSLYEQYF
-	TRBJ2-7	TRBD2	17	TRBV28	TGTGCCAGCAGTTTCCACCCCCGGACTAGCGCATCCTACGAGCAGTACTTC	CASSFHPRTSASYEQYF
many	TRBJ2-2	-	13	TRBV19	TGTGCCAGTAGTATGAGTGAGACCGGGGAGCTGTTTTTT	CASSMSETGELFF
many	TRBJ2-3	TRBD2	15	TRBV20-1	TGCAGTGCTCTTCTTACGGGAGGGAGCACAGATACGCAGTATTTT	CSALLTGGSTDTQYF
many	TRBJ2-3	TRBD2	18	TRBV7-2	TGTGCCAGCAGCTTAGCGCCCCGGACTAGCGGGAGCACAGATACGCAGTATTTT	CASSLAPRTSGSTDTQYF
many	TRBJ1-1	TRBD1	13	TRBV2	TGTGCCAGCGGGGCGACAGGGACCACTGAAGCTTTCTTT	CASGATGTTEAFF
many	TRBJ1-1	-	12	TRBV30	TGTGCCTGGAAAAGGCTTGGGACTGAAGCTTTCTTT	CAWKRLGTEAFF
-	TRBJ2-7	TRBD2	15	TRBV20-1	TGCAGTGCCCGTCCTCCGGGACTAGCGGGCCACGAGCAGTACTTC	CSARPPGLAGHEQYF
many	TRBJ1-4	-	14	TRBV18	TGTGCCAGCTCACCTTCGGGGGTGGATGAAAAACTGTTTTTT	CASSPSGVDEKLFF
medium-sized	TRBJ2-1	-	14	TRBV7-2	TGTGCCAGCAGCCGGCCGGGAGCCAACAATGAGCAGTTCTTC	CASSRPGANNEQFF
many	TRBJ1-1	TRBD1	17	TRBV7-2	TGTGCCAGCAGCTCTCCCTGGGACAGGGCCGGGAACACTGAAGCTTTCTTT	CASSSPWDRAGNTEAFF
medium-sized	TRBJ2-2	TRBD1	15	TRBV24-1	TGTGCCACCGGGGGGAGACAGGGGGCCACCGGGGAGCTGTTTTTT	CATGGRQGATGELFF
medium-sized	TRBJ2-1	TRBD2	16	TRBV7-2	TGTGCCAGCAGCTTTAGCGGGAGCCAAGCCTACAATGAGCAGTTCTTC	CASSFSGSQAYNEQFF
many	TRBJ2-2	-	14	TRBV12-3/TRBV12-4	TGTGCCAGCACCCCCACAGGGTACGACGGGGAGCTGTTTTTT	CASTPTGYDGELFF
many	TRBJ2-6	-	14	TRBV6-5	TGTGCCAGCAGATCGGAGCCCAGCCGCAGCGTCCTGACTTTC	CASRSEPSRSVLTF
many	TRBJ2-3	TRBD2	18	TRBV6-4	TGTGCCAGCAGTGACCGACCACCCCTAGCGGGAGTACCAGATACGCAGTATTTT	CASSDRPPLAGVPDTQYF
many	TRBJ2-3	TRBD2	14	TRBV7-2	TGTGCCAGCAGCTTAGCACTAGCGGGAGATACGCAGTATTTT	CASSLALAGDTQYF
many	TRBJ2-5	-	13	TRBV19	TGTGCCAGTAGTATGGGAGGTGGTAAGACCCAGTACTTC	CASSMGGGKTQYF
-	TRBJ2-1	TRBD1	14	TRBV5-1	TGCGCCAGCAGTCCAGGGGGAACGTACAATGAGCAGTTCTTC	CASSPGGTYNEQFF
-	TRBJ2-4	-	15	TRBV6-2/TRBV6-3	TGTGCCAGCAGTTACTTGGACTCCCAGAGAGACATTCAGTACTTC	CASSYLDSQRDIQYF
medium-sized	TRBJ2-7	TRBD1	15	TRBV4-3	TGCGCCAGCAGCCAAGAGAGACAGGGGGAATACGAGCAGTACTTC	CASSQERQGEYEQYF
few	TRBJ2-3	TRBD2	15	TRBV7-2	TGTGCCAGCAGCCCCGGGACTACTAGCACAGATACGCAGTATTTT	CASSPGTTSTDTQYF
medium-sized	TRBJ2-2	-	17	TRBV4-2	TGTGCCAGCAGCCGCAAACATGATCTTGCGAACACCGGGGAGCTGTTTTTT	CASSRKHDLANTGELFF
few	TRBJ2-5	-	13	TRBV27	TGTGCCAGCAGTCCCGGACGGGTGGAGACCCAGTACTTC	CASSPGRVETQYF
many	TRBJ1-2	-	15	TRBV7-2	TGTGCCAGCAGCTTCTCCCCGACCGGCTTCTATGGCTACACCTTC	CASSFSPTGFYGYTF
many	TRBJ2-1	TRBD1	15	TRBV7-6	TGTGCCAGCAGCAGGCGACAGGGGGCCTCCAATGAGCAGTTCTTC	CASSRRQGASNEQFF
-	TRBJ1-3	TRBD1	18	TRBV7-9	TGTGCCAGCAGCTCCGTTTTCTGGACAGGGTATTCTGGAAACACCATATATTTT	CASSSVFWTGYSGNTIYF
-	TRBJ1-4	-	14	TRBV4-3	TGCGCCAGCAGCCAAGATCAGGGAACGGGAAAACTGTTTTTT	CASSQDQGTGKLFF